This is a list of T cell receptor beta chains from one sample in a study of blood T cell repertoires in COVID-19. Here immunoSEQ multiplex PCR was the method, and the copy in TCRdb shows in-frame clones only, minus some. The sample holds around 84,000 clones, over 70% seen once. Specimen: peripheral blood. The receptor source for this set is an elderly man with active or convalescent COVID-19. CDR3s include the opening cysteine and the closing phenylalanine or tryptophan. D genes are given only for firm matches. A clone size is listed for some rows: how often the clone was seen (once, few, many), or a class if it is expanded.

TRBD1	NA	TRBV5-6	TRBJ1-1	CASSLSGTGRWTEAFF	TGTGCCAGCAGCTTGTCAGGGACAGGGAGATGGACTGAAGCTTTCTTT
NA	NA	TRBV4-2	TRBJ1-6	CASSRTGNQNSPLHF	TGTGCCAGCAGCCGTACAGGGAATCAGAATTCACCCCTCCACTTT
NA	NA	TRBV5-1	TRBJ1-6	CASNLDSSYNSPLHF	TGCGCCAGCAACCTAGACAGCTCCTATAATTCACCCCTCCACTTT
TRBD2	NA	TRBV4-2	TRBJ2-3	CASSQELAGGTDTQYF	TGTGCCAGCAGCCAAGAGCTAGCGGGTGGCACAGATACGCAGTATTTT
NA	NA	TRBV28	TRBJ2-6	CASSSAGLYSSGANVLTF	TGTGCCAGCAGTTCCGCGGGACTCTATTCGTCAGGGGCCAACGTCCTGACTTTC
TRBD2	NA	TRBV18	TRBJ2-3	CASSPRRGVDTDTQYF	TGTGCCAGCTCACCGCGGCGGGGGGTTGACACAGATACGCAGTATTTT
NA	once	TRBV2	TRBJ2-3	CASSPDYRTDTQYF	TGTGCCAGCAGTCCCGACTACCGCACAGATACGCAGTATTTT
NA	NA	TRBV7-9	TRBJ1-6	CASSLYKSSYNSPLHF	TGTGCCAGCAGCTTATATAAGAGCTCCTATAATTCACCCCTCCACTTT
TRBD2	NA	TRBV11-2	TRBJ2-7	CASSSTSGVTYEQYF	TGTGCCAGCAGCTCGACTAGCGGGGTAACCTACGAGCAGTACTTC
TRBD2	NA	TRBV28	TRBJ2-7	CASSTGGFEQYF	TGTGCCAGCAGTACGGGGGGGTTTGAGCAGTACTTC
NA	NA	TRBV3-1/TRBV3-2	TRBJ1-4	CASSQENWSPRPTNEKLFF	TGTGCCAGCAGCCAAGAGAATTGGAGCCCTAGGCCAACTAATGAAAAACTGTTTTTT
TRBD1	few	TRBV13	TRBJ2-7	CASSPGQGAYEQYF	TGTGCCAGCAGCCCCGGACAGGGGGCCTACGAGCAGTACTTC
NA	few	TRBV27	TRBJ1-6	CASSLYGGGDVSSPLHF	TGTGCCAGCAGTTTATACGGGGGGGGAGACGTAAGTTCACCCCTCCACTTT
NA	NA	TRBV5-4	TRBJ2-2	CASSLSPGGRGTGELFF	TGTGCCAGCAGCCTCAGCCCCGGGGGGCGCGGGACCGGGGAGCTGTTTTTT
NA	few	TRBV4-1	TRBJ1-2	CASSQDVSRAKGYGYTF	TGCGCCAGCAGCCAAGATGTGAGCAGGGCAAAAGGCTATGGCTACACCTTC
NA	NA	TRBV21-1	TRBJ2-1	CASSKDSGGSYNEQFF	TGTGCCAGCAGCAAAGACAGCGGGGGGTCCTACAATGAGCAGTTCTTC
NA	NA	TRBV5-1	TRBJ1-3	CASSLGGGSPGNTIYF	TGCGCCAGCAGCTTGGGTGGCGGATCGCCTGGAAACACCATATATTTT
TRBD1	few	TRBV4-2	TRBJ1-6	CASSQMTGGNSPLHF	TGTGCCAGCAGCCAGATGACAGGGGGTAATTCACCCCTCCACTTT
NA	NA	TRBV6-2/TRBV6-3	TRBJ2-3	CASSSVTSRVGDTQYF	TGTGCCAGCAGTTCTGTGACCAGCAGGGTGGGAGATACGCAGTATTTT
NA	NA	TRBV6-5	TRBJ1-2	CASAPRGRGSYGYTF	TGTGCCAGCGCCCCTAGAGGCAGGGGCAGCTATGGCTACACCTTC
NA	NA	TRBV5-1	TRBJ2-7	CASRPGTGDYEQYF	TGCGCCAGCAGACCCGGGACGGGAGACTACGAGCAGTACTTC
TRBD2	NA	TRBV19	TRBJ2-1	CASSPEGRVSYNEQFF	TGTGCCAGTAGTCCTGAGGGGAGGGTATCCTACAATGAGCAGTTCTTC
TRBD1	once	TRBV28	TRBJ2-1	CASSSTGTGNNEQFF	TGTGCCAGCAGTTCGACCGGGACAGGTAACAATGAGCAGTTCTTC
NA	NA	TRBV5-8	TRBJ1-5	CASSLDRTDRGNQPQHF	TGTGCCAGCAGCTTGGACAGGACAGATAGGGGCAATCAGCCCCAGCATTTT
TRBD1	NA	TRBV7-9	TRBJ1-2	CASSLDRVNYGYTF	TGTGCCAGCAGCTTGGACAGGGTAAACTATGGCTACACCTTC
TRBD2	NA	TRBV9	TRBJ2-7	CASSVESGGREQYF	TGTGCCAGCAGCGTTGAATCGGGAGGGCGGGAGCAGTACTTC
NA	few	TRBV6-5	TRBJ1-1	CASSYPDGSITEAFF	TGTGCCAGCAGTTACCCCGACGGGAGTATCACTGAAGCTTTCTTT